These 17 T cell receptor beta chains were all obtained from the same sample, sequenced in a study of monozygotic twins with inflammatory bowel disease. With the 5' RACE reads reprocessed, TCRdb shows one record per CDR3 protein and no DNA. This sample's table has a few hundred thousand distinct CDR3 sequences. Sequencing was carried out using blood. The receptors derive from a human donor with ulcerative colitis or Crohn's disease, or a healthy co-twin of an affected twin (not recorded which).

The chain links TRBV10-3 to TRBJ1-2. The CDR3 extends over 12 amino acids. CDR1 is ENHRY, CDR2 SYGVKD, per germline. This CDR3 reads CAITNLGYGYTF.

The chain combines TRBV7-9 with TRBJ1-1. Germline lookup yields CDR1 SEHNR and CDR2 FQNEAQ (reference sequence). The CDR3 sequence is 14 residues long. CDR3 region: CASSLAGWVTEAFF. Looking up the rest from reference TRBV7-9 and TRBJ1-1 gives the full variable domain: DTGVSQNPRHKITKRGQNVTFRCDPISEHNRLYWYRQTLGQGPEFLTYFQNEAQLEKSRLLSDRFSAERPKGSFSTLEIQRTEQGDSAMYLCASSLAGWVTEAFFGQGTRLTVV.

CDR3 sequence reads: CASSLSSDPLPGELFF. The chain couples TRBV28 to TRBJ2-2; TCRdb proposes TRBD2, but this gene call is untestable without DNA. The germline V gene encodes CDR1 MDHEN and CDR2 SYDVKM. CDR3 length equals 16 residues. The full variable domain, its missing parts supplied by reference TRBV28 and TRBJ2-2, is DVKVTQSSRYLVKRTGEKVFLECVQDMDHENMFWYRQDPGLGLRLIYFSYDVKMKEKGDIPEGYSVSREKKERFSLILESASTNQTSMYLCASSLSSDPLPGELFFGEGSRLTVL.

The chain combines TRBV24-1 with TRBJ2-5; TCRdb outputs TRBD2, but without DNA this stays unchecked. The CDR3 spans 14 residues. CDR1 is KGHDR, CDR2 SFDVKD, per germline. Here the CDR3 reads CATSPGTIQETQYF.

This sequence joins TRBV27 and TRBJ2-7; TCRdb indicates TRBD2, and absent DNA this call remains unverified. The CDR3 totals 13 residues. Germline loops: CDR1 MNHEY, CDR2 SMNVEV (reference sequence). The CDR3 here is CASSMAGVREQYF.

This rearrangement joins TRBV6-1 to TRBJ2-2; the D gene TCRdb calls, TRBD2, cannot be checked with no DNA. The CDR3 runs 18 residues. CDR1 MNHNS and CDR2 SASEGT come from the germline V gene. This CDR3 is CASKWASGRAKDTGELFF.

This sequence joins TRBV29-1 and TRBJ2-5. The CDR3 has 12 residues. The germline V gene has CDR1 SQVTM and CDR2 ANQGSEA. CDR3 sequence: CSVGVSAETQYF.

V and J are TRBV9 and TRBJ1-1; TCRdb's D call of TRBD1 is untestable without DNA. This CDR3 is built from 15 residues. CDR1 is SGDLS and CDR2 is YYNGEE in the germline V gene. CDR3 region: CASSVGGQLNTEAFF.

The V and J genes are TRBV10-3 and TRBJ2-2; TCRdb designates TRBD1, a call that cannot be tested without DNA. CDR3 size: 13 residues. Germline lookup yields CDR1 ENHRY and CDR2 SYGVKD. The CDR3 reads CAIKGGPTGELFF.

The chain uses TRBV6-1 and TRBJ2-6; TCRdb returns TRBD2, unconfirmable since there is no DNA. The CDR3 is 17 residues long. Germline V gene sequence: CDR1 MNHNS, CDR2 SASEGT. The CDR3 loop is CASSQGRGISGANVLTF.

The chain joins TRBV12-3 or TRBV12-4 to TRBJ2-4; TCRdb gives TRBD1 as the D gene, but with no DNA this cannot be confirmed. The CDR3 totals 14 residues. The CDR3: CASREQGSRDIQYF.

The genes are TRBV18 and TRBJ2-7; TCRdb lists TRBD2, though no DNA is available to test this call. The CDR3 runs to 14 residues. Germline V gives CDR1 KGHSH, CDR2 LQKENI. The CDR3 loop is CASSPGRGPYEQYF.

The genes are TRBV12-3 or TRBV12-4 and TRBJ2-5; checking the TCRdb D call of TRBD2 is not possible without DNA. The CDR3 extends over 14 amino acids. CDR3 region: CASSLTSGGEPQYF.

The rearrangement links TRBV20-1 to TRBJ2-3; no DNA is available, so the TRBD1 call from TCRdb remains unchecked. The CDR3 has 15 residues. Per germline, CDR1 DFQATT and CDR2 SNEGSKA (reference sequence). CDR3 sequence: CSASTIRGVTDTQYF.

The rearrangement uses TRBV3-1 and TRBJ1-1; absent DNA, TCRdb's TRBD1 call cannot be checked. The germline gives CDR1 LGHDT, CDR2 YNNKEL (reference sequence). The CDR3 is 15 amino acids. The chain's CDR3 is CASSQGTGIDTEAFF.

The J gene is TRBJ1-3, the V gene TRBV20-1. CDR3 size: 17 residues. The germline V gene encodes CDR1 DFQATT and CDR2 SNEGSKA (reference sequence). CDR3 sequence: CSARAPPGGKDGNTIYF.

The chain couples TRBV20-1 to TRBJ1-1. Germline V gene sequence: CDR1 DFQATT, CDR2 SNEGSKA (reference sequence). There are 12 residues in the CDR3. The CDR3 sequence: CSAGQANTEAFF.